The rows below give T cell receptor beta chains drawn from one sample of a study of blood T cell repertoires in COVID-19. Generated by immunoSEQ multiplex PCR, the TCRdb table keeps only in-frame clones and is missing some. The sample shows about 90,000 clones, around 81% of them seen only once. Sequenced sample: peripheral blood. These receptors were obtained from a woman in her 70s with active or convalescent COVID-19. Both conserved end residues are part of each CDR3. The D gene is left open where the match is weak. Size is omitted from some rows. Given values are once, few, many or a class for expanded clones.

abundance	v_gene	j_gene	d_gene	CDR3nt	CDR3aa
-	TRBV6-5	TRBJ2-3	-	TGTGCCAGCAGCCCCCTGAGGGTCACAGATACGCAGTATTTT	CASSPLRVTDTQYF
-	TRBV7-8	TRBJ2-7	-	TGTGCCAGCAGCTTACGTGGCAGGCCCACCTACGAGCAGTACTTC	CASSLRGRPTYEQYF
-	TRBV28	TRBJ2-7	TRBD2	TGTGCCAGCAGTTTGGGCGGGGGGGCCTCCTACGAGCAGTACTTC	CASSLGGGASYEQYF
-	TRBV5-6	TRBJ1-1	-	TGTGCCAGCAGGTCTGGGGGGACTGAAGCTTTCTTT	CASRSGGTEAFF
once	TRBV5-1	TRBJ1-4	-	TGCGCCAGCAGCTTGGGGGGCCATAATGAAAAACTGTTTTTT	CASSLGGHNEKLFF
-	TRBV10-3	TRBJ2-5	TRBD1	TGTGCCACCCAGGGACAGGGGGAGGAGACCCAGTACTTC	CATQGQGEETQYF
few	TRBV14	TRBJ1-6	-	TGTGCCAGCAGCCGGACTCGTATTTCACCCCTCCACTTT	CASSRTRISPLHF
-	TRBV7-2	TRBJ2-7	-	TGTGCCAGCAGCACTTTAGGAGGCTACGAGCAGTACTTC	CASSTLGGYEQYF
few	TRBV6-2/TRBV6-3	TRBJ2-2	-	TGTGCCAGCAGTGATCGCGGGGTAGGGGAGCTGTTTTTT	CASSDRGVGELFF
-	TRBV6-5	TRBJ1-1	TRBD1	TGTGCCAGCACCCCTGACAGGGCGGACACTGAAGCTTTCTTT	CASTPDRADTEAFF
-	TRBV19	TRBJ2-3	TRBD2	TGTGCCAGTAGTCCTAATAGCGGGAACACAGATACGCAGTATTTT	CASSPNSGNTDTQYF
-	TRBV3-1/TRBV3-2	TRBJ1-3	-	TGTGCCAGCAGCCATTATTCTCTAGCTTTCGGAAACACCATATATTTT	CASSHYSLAFGNTIYF
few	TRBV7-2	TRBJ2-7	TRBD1	TGTGCCAGCAGCTTGGACCTGGACAGGGGGTCCTACGAGCAGTACTTC	CASSLDLDRGSYEQYF
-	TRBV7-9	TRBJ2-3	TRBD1	TGTGCCAGCAGCTTAGTCCCGGGGACAGGAGATACGCAGTATTTT	CASSLVPGTGDTQYF
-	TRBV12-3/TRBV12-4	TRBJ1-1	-	TGTGCGGACGGGAAATTGAACACTGAAGCTTTCTTT	CADGKLNTEAFF
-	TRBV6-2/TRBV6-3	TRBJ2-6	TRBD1	TGTGCCAGCAGTTCGGACAGGTTCTCTGGGGCCAACGTCCTGACTTTC	CASSSDRFSGANVLTF
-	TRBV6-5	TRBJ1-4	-	TGTGCCAGCAGGGCACGGAGTGAAAAACTGTTTTTT	CASRARSEKLFF
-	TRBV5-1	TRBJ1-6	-	TGCGCCAGCAGCTTGGAAGCGGCAGGAGGATCACCCCTCCACTTT	CASSLEAAGGSPLHF
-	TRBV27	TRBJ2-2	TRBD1	TGTGCCAGCAGTTTATGGACAGGGGGCCCCGGGGAGCTGTTTTTT	CASSLWTGGPGELFF
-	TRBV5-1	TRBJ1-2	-	TGCGCCAGCTCCTCGGGGGGGTTGAACTATGGCTACACCTTC	CASSSGGLNYGYTF
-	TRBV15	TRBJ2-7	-	TGTGCCACCAGCAGAGATAAGGGGGTAGGGTACTTC	CATSRDKGVGYF
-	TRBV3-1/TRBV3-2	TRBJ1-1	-	TGTGCCAGCAGCCAGCGGGGTGAAGGCACTGAAGCTTTCTTT	CASSQRGEGTEAFF
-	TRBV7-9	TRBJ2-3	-	TGTGCCAGCAGCGAGAGACAGGAACGCCCCGCTGCGCAGTATTTT	CASSERQERPAAQYF
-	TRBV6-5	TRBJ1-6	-	TGTGCCAGCAGTTACTCGTCAGGGGAAGGTTCACCCCTCCACTTT	CASSYSSGEGSPLHF
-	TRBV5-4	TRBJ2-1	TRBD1	TGTGCCAGCAGCGGATACAGGGGCCGGACTTACAATGAGCAGTTCTTC	CASSGYRGRTYNEQFF
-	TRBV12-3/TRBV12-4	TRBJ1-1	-	TGTGCCAGCACCTTCAGGGATACCGCTGAAGCTTTCTTT	CASTFRDTAEAFF
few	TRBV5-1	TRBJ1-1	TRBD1	TGCGCCAGCAGCGCGACAGGGTCGGACACTGAAGCTTTCTTT	CASSATGSDTEAFF
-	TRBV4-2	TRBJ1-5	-	TGTGCCAGCAGCCCCGGGACACCCGTCAGGGGTAGCAATCAGCCCCAGCATTTT	CASSPGTPVRGSNQPQHF
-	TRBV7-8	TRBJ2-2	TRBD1	TGTGCCAGCAGCCCGGGACAGGGATACACCGGGGAGCTGTTTTTT	CASSPGQGYTGELFF
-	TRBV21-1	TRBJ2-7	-	TGTGCCAGCAACAAGAGCGGGGGCGGGTACGAGCAGTACTTC	CASNKSGGGYEQYF
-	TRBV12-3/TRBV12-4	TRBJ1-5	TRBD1	TGTGCCAGCACCCCGGGAGGGGGCCAGCCCCAGCATTTT	CASTPGGGQPQHF
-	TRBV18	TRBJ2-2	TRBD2	TGTGCCAGCTCACCGTCTAGCGGGGGGGCGAACACCGGGGAGCTGTTTTTT	CASSPSSGGANTGELFF
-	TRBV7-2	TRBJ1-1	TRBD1	TGTGCCAGCAGCCCGGGACAGGGGAACTCAGCTTTCTTT	CASSPGQGNSAFF
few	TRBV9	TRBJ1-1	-	TGTGCCAGCAGCTTCTTACAGATGAAATCGGGAACTGAAGCTTTCTTT	CASSFLQMKSGTEAFF
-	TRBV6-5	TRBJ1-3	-	TGTGCCAGCAGTTACGGGGGGACGAGCTCTGGAAACACCATATATTTT	CASSYGGTSSGNTIYF
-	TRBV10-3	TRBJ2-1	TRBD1	TGTGCCATCAGGAACCCAGGACAGGGGAGCAATGAGCAGTTCTTC	CAIRNPGQGSNEQFF
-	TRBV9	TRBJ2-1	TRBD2	TGTGCCAGCAGCGTAGGAGGGCGGGGGGGCACGGTAGAGCAGTTCTTC	CASSVGGRGGTVEQFF
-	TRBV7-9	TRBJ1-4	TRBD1	TGTGCCAGCAGCTCTGGGACAGGGGGAGATGAAAAACTGTTTTTT	CASSSGTGGDEKLFF
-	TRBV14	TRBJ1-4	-	TGTGCCAGCAGCCCCGACAGGTGGGGTGAAAAACTGTTTTTT	CASSPDRWGEKLFF
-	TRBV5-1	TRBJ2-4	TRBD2	TGCGCCAGCAGCCAACACACTAGCGCAAACATTCAGTACTTC	CASSQHTSANIQYF
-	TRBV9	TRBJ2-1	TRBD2	TGTGCCAGCAGCGGAAGGACTAGTTCCTACAATGAGCAGTTCTTC	CASSGRTSSYNEQFF
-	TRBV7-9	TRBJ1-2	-	TGTGCCAGCAGCCCGACCGAAGGGGCTGGCTACACCTTC	CASSPTEGAGYTF